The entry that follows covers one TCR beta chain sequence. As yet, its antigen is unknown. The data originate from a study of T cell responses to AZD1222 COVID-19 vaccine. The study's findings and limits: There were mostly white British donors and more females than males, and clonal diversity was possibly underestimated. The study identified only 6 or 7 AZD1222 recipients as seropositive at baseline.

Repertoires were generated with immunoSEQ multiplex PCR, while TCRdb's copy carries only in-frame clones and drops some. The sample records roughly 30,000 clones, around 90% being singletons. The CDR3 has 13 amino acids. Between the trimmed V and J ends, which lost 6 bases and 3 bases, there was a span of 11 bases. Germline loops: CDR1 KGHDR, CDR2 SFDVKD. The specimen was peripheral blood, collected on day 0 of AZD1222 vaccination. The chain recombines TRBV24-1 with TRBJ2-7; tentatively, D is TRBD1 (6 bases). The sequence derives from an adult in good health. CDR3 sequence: CATSSGALYEQYF. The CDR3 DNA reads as TGTGCCACCAGTTCAGGGGCTCTCTACGAGCAGTACTTC.